The TCR beta chain described here comes from a study of T cell changes during pregnancy in multiple sclerosis. The V gene's germline CDR1 is SGHVS and CDR2 FNYEAQ. With 0 bases clipped from V and 5 bases from J, the junction kept 6 bases outside the gene matches. The CDR3 spans 17 residues. The method was immunoSEQ multiplex PCR; TCRdb's version includes in-frame clones alone and lacks a portion of them. Of tens of thousands of clones listed, roughly nine tenths were seen once; the top ten hold approximately 3%. This TCR was sampled from a female donor in good health, enrolled as a control in a pregnancy study. Sequenced material: peripheral blood, taken in the first trimester of pregnancy. The chain employs TRBV7-6 and TRBJ2-1, with 11 bases that match TRBD2. The CDR3 is CASSLAPPSGGNNEQFF. The CDR3 DNA is TGTGCCAGCAGCTTAGCCCCCCCTAGCGGGGGGAACAATGAGCAGTTCTTC.